This TCR beta chain is drawn from a study of beta chain features in type 1 diabetes. This CDR3 region has 13 residues. Germline V CDR1 and CDR2: SGHRS, YFSETQ. V was shortened by 4 bases and J by 5 bases, with 11 bases between the two germline ends. TCRB transcripts that were expressed got sequenced, as all of the isolated RNA had been reverse transcribed. Repertoires were generated with immunoSEQ multiplex PCR, while TCRdb's copy carries only in-frame clones and drops some. In the table there are some 200,000 clones, about 11% of which are singletons. The sequenced material came from central memory CD4+ T cells from blood. The source is a man aged 18 to 29 in good health. The chain is built from TRBV5-1 and TRBJ2-3; weak D call: TRBD1 (5 bases). DNA of the CDR3: TGCGCCAGCAGCGGGGCCCCCGGAGATACGCAGTATTTT. Its protein is CASSGAPGDTQYF.